A selection of T cell receptor beta chains follows, all from one sample in a study of blood T cell repertoires in COVID-19. The assay was immunoSEQ multiplex PCR, and TCRdb's table has in-frame clones only and misses some. The sample carries roughly 200,000 clones, approximately 81% recorded once. Material for sequencing was peripheral blood. Receptors originate from an elderly woman with acute or convalescent COVID-19. Each CDR3 is given with its conserved first and last residue. A D gene is named only where the DNA matches it firmly. Clone size is not always given. Where it is, it says once, few, many or a class for expanded clones.

size,V,D,J,DNA,CDR3
.,TRBV27,TRBD1,TRBJ2-7,TGTGCCAGCAGTTTTGGGGACAGGCCATCCTACGAGCAGTACTTC,CASSFGDRPSYEQYF
.,TRBV19,.,TRBJ1-4,TGTGCCAGTAGCCCCGGGGTAGTTGGAGAAAAACTGTTTTTT,CASSPGVVGEKLFF
.,TRBV4-2,.,TRBJ1-1,TGTGCCAGCAGCCAAGTATCTGGTGTCAGAATCTCCACTGAAGCTTTCTTT,CASSQVSGVRISTEAFF
.,TRBV28,TRBD2,TRBJ2-1,TGTGCCAGCACTACCAGGGCTAGCGGAAACAATGAGCAGTTCTTC,CASTTRASGNNEQFF
.,TRBV19,TRBD1,TRBJ1-1,TGTGCCAGTAAGGGGCAGGGGGGTATGAACACTGAAGCTTTCTTT,CASKGQGGMNTEAFF
once,TRBV9,TRBD1,TRBJ1-3,TGTGCCAGCAGCCCCCGACAGGGTAGCTCTGGAAACACCATATATTTT,CASSPRQGSSGNTIYF
.,TRBV19,TRBD1,TRBJ2-6,TGTGCCAGTAGCACCAAAGACAGGGGGAGTGGGGCCAACGTCCTGACTTTC,CASSTKDRGSGANVLTF
.,TRBV18,.,TRBJ2-4,TGTGCCAGCTCACATCTGGGCGAAACCTCCCTAGCCAAAAACATTCAGTACTTC,CASSHLGETSLAKNIQYF
.,TRBV5-1,TRBD1,TRBJ2-5,TGCGCCAGCCAACCACGACAGGGGGTTATTCAAGAGACCCAGTACTTC,CASQPRQGVIQETQYF
once,TRBV4-3,TRBD2,TRBJ2-7,TGCGCCAGCAGCCAGCGTAGCGGGAGCTACGAGCAGTACTTC,CASSQRSGSYEQYF
.,TRBV5-4,.,TRBJ2-6,TGTGCCAGCAGCTTGGTGCCAGGGGTAAACTCTGGGGCCAACGTCCTGACTTTC,CASSLVPGVNSGANVLTF
once,TRBV18,TRBD1,TRBJ1-1,TGTGCCAGCTCACCCTTTGTCCCGGGACAGGGGATGGGGCACACTGAAGCTTTCTTT,CASSPFVPGQGMGHTEAFF
.,TRBV12-3/TRBV12-4,.,TRBJ1-5,TGTGCCAGCCGTCGAGGGTTTAATCAGCCCCAGCATTTT,CASRRGFNQPQHF
.,TRBV28,TRBD1,TRBJ2-3,TGTGCCAGCAGTTTATTCCTACCGGGACAGTATGGGACAGATACGCAGTATTTT,CASSLFLPGQYGTDTQYF
.,TRBV6-2/TRBV6-3,TRBD1,TRBJ2-1,TGTGCCAGCAGTCGATCCGGGACAGGGCCCAATGAGCAGTTCTTC,CASSRSGTGPNEQFF
.,TRBV4-3,TRBD2,TRBJ2-7,TGCGCCAGCAGCCAAGATACCCTAGCGGAATCCTACGAGCAGTACTTC,CASSQDTLAESYEQYF
.,TRBV18,TRBD2,TRBJ2-1,TGTGCCAGCTCGCCCGGACTAGCGGGAGCGAATGAGCAGTTCTTC,CASSPGLAGANEQFF
.,TRBV4-2,.,TRBJ1-2,TGTGCCAGCAGCCAAGACAGGGCGTTTAACTATGGCTACACCTTC,CASSQDRAFNYGYTF
once,TRBV5-1,.,TRBJ2-3,TGCGCCAGCAGTCCAATTGGGGGCCCAGATACGCAGTATTTT,CASSPIGGPDTQYF
few,TRBV6-9,.,TRBJ2-7,TGTGCCAGCAGTTATTGCGTCAGGCGCACCTACGAGCAGTACTTC,CASSYCVRRTYEQYF
once,TRBV4-1,TRBD2,TRBJ2-3,TGCGCCAGCAGCCACACCCGCCTAGCGGTAGTTAGCACAGATACGCAGTATTTT,CASSHTRLAVVSTDTQYF
.,TRBV11-2,.,TRBJ2-5,TGTGCCAGCAGCTTGGGGGGAATGGCGGCGGAGACCCAGTACTTC,CASSLGGMAAETQYF
.,TRBV5-1,.,TRBJ1-2,TGCGCCAGCAGCTTACAGACTGACAGTAGCGGCTACACCTTC,CASSLQTDSSGYTF
.,TRBV7-2,TRBD1,TRBJ1-3,TGTGCCAGCAGCTTGACGACAGGGTTTAGTGGAAACACCATATATTTT,CASSLTTGFSGNTIYF
.,TRBV27,.,TRBJ1-1,TGTGCCAGCAGCCCAAGCGGGGGGCGGCGAACCACTGAAGCTTTCTTT,CASSPSGGRRTTEAFF
.,TRBV12-5,TRBD1,TRBJ1-4,TGTGCTAGTGGTTTCGTAGGGACAGGGCCTACATTGCACACTAATGAAAAACTGTTTTTT,CASGFVGTGPTLHTNEKLFF
once,TRBV19,TRBD1,TRBJ2-1,TGTGCCAGTAGTATGGGCCGGGACAGATCCAATGAGCAGTTCTTC,CASSMGRDRSNEQFF
.,TRBV4-2,TRBD1,TRBJ1-1,TGTGCCAGCAGCCCCCGTTATCGGGCAGGGGGCCTGGCGAGGACTGAAGCTTTCTTT,CASSPRYRAGGLARTEAFF
.,TRBV5-1,.,TRBJ1-2,TGCGCCAGCAGCTTGGTACCGGGAGATGATGGCTACACCTTC,CASSLVPGDDGYTF
.,TRBV19,TRBD2,TRBJ2-7,TGTGCCAGTAGGCTAGCGGGAGGTAAATACGAGCAGTACTTC,CASRLAGGKYEQYF
.,TRBV5-1,TRBD1,TRBJ1-1,TGCGCCAGCAGCCCGCAGGGGACAGCTGAAGCTTTCTTT,CASSPQGTAEAFF
.,TRBV7-2,.,TRBJ2-2,TGTGCCAGCAGCTTACTTGCGAACACCGGGGAGCTGTTTTTT,CASSLLANTGELFF
.,TRBV7-2,TRBD2,TRBJ2-5,TGTGCCAGCAGCCTAACTAGCGGGAGGGCCCGGGAGACCCAGTACTTC,CASSLTSGRARETQYF
.,TRBV19,TRBD1,TRBJ1-4,TGTGCCAGTAGTATCCGGACAGGACTTAATGAAAAACTGTTTTTT,CASSIRTGLNEKLFF
few,TRBV5-1,TRBD1,TRBJ1-1,TGCGCCAGCAGCCATCGACAGGGGGGGACTGAAGCTTTCTTT,CASSHRQGGTEAFF
.,TRBV28,.,TRBJ2-3,TGTGCCAGCCGCCGGGCCGCGGGTACGCAGTATTTT,CASRRAAGTQYF
once,TRBV10-2,.,TRBJ1-5,TGCGCCAGCAGTGAGTCCTACGGCAGGGTATTCCAGCCCCAGCATTTT,CASSESYGRVFQPQHF
.,TRBV7-9,.,TRBJ2-1,TGTGCCAGCAGCTTTCGGGGTCTATACAATGAGCAGTTCTTC,CASSFRGLYNEQFF